This T cell receptor (beta chain) emerged from a study of immune heterogeneity within non-small cell lung tumors. Per germline, CDR1 KGHDR and CDR2 SFDVKD. The CDR3 covers 15 residues. A remark on this clonotype: The antigen is not known. The junction does not match germline at one end; this may be a read error.

In a multiplex PCR, 32 V and 13 J primers amplified TCR beta CDR3. From the multiplex PCR reads, TCRdb called clonotypes with MiXCR, one entry per CDR3 protein. The profile shows fewer than 7,500 distinct CDR3 sequences, 22% of them singletons. Per sample, 450 to 600 ng of bulk tumor genomic DNA was the template used. Far-apart biopsies, several per primary tumor, were taken during surgery. Curative surgery was undertaken by patients, who had untreated, newly diagnosed non-small cell lung cancer. Surgery with curative intent was being performed on the donors, who were newly diagnosed non-small cell lung cancer patients. Study conclusions and caveats: Recurrence of identical dominant CDR3 beta clonotypes was observed across tumor sites within a patient, alongside site-unique high-frequency clones. Some T-cell receptor beta clonotypes occurred at high frequency. These high-frequency clonotypes were largely distinct between individual patients. With local tumor mutational burden, local T-cell clonality showed a moderate but significant correlation (R about 0.34).

Sequencing used lung tumor tissue. The chain is built from TRBV24-1 and TRBJ2-2, with 8 positions matching TRBD1. This TCR came from a man aged 60-69 years with non-small cell lung cancer. The DNA for the CDR3 is TGTGCCACCATTGACACGGGACAGGTCACCGGTGAGCTGTTTTTT. This translates into CATIDTGQVTGELFF.